These T cell receptor beta chains were read from a single sample in a study of T cell responses to AZD1222 COVID-19 vaccine. Profiled with immunoSEQ multiplex PCR; TCRdb holds only in-frame clones, not every one. The table has roughly 140,000 clones, approximately 88% seen once. This specimen consisted of peripheral blood, obtained on day 0 of AZD1222 vaccination. The receptors shown here come from an adult in good health. Both conserved end residues are part of each CDR3. The D gene is left open where the match is weak. Size is omitted from some rows. Given values are once, few, many or a class for expanded clones.

J gene,clone size,CDR3 length,D gene,V gene,CDR3 protein,CDR3 DNA
TRBJ1-1,once,15,NA,TRBV2,CYPRRALPVNTEAFF,TGTTACCCGCGGCGCGCACTCCCGGTGAACACTGAAGCTTTCTTT
TRBJ2-1,once,16,NA,TRBV9,CASSVATGSSYNEQFF,TGTGCCAGCAGCGTAGCCACAGGTAGCTCCTACAATGAGCAGTTCTTC
TRBJ1-5,NA,11,NA,TRBV25-1,CASSPNQPQHF,TGTGCCAGCAGCCCGAATCAGCCCCAGCATTTT
TRBJ1-5,NA,15,TRBD1,TRBV6-5,CASRTGHAYNQPQHF,TGTGCCAGCAGGACAGGGCATGCCTACAATCAGCCCCAGCATTTT
TRBJ2-2,NA,18,TRBD2,TRBV9,CASSFRLAAMANTGELFF,TGTGCCAGCAGCTTTCGACTAGCGGCAATGGCGAACACCGGGGAGCTGTTTTTT
TRBJ1-2,NA,13,TRBD1,TRBV5-4,CASSTRDSYGYTF,TGTGCCAGCAGCACGCGGGACAGCTATGGCTACACCTTC
TRBJ1-1,NA,14,NA,TRBV19,CASRPPQRNTEAFF,TGTGCCAGTAGACCGCCCCAGCGAAACACTGAAGCTTTCTTT
TRBJ2-5,NA,13,NA,TRBV25-1,CASSSLGPETQYF,TGTGCCAGCAGCTCGCTCGGGCCCGAGACCCAGTACTTC
TRBJ2-7,once,14,TRBD2,TRBV7-9,CASSSTGTNYEQYF,TGTGCCAGCAGCTCTACCGGGACTAACTACGAGCAGTACTTC
TRBJ1-5,NA,15,NA,TRBV5-1,CASSLGTDSNQPQHF,TGCGCCAGCAGCTTGGGGACGGATAGCAATCAGCCCCAGCATTTT
TRBJ1-1,once,13,NA,TRBV6-4,CASSTESNTEAFF,TGTGCCAGCAGTACTGAATCGAACACTGAAGCTTTCTTT
TRBJ2-1,once,18,TRBD2,TRBV4-2,CASSQEASGSSLQYGQFF,TGTGCCAGCAGCCAAGAGGCTAGCGGGTCCAGCCTACAGTATGGGCAGTTCTTC
TRBJ2-1,NA,15,NA,TRBV24-1,CATSDLTRSADEQFF,TGTGCCACCAGTGATTTAACTAGGAGTGCGGATGAGCAGTTCTTC